The entry that follows covers one TCR beta chain sequence. What it binds is unknown. Repertoires were generated with immunoSEQ multiplex PCR, while TCRdb's copy carries only in-frame clones and drops some. Of roughly 100,000 clones in the sample, under 95% were seen once. This entry is derived from a study of siplizumab effects on memory and regulatory T cells. Study results and limitations: No assignable naive or memory phenotype existed for roughly 80-97% of proliferating CD4+ or CD8+ clones. Siplizumab gave mappable alloreactive CD4+ clones an average Treg-derived fraction of around 70%, against around 27% in controls. Major contributors to the alloresponse seemed to be naive T cells, which also appeared more diverse than memory cells. Proliferating siplizumab-culture Tregs lacked confirmation of suppressive function.

The sequencing input was CD4+ T cells sorted from blood. The clonotype was recovered from a human donor in good health.

The CDR3 sequence is CSASLGGYTF. CDR3 DNA: TGCAGTGCTAGCTTGGGTGGCTACACCTTC. The chain recombines TRBV20-1 with TRBJ1-2; D unresolved. This CDR3 contains 10 residues. The V gene lost 3 bases and the J gene lost 7 bases, with 6 bases spanning the gap. Germline values: CDR1 DFQATT, CDR2 SNEGSKA (reference sequence).